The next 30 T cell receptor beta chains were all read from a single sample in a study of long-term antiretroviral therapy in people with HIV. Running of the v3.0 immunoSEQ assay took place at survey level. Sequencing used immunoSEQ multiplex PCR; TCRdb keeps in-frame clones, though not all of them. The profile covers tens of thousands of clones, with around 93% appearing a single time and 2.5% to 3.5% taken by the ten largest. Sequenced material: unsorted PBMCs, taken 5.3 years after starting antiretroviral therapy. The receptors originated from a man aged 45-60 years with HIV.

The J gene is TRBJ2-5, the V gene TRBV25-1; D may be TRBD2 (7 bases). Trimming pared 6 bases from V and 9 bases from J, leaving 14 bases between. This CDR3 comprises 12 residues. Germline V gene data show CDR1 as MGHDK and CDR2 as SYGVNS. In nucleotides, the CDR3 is TGTGCCAGCAGGACTGGGGAGGGGGCCCAGTACTTC. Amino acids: CASRTGEGAQYF.

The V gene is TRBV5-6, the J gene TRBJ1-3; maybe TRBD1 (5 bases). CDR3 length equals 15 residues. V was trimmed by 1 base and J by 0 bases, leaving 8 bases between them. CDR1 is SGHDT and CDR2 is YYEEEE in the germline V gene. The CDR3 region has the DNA TGTGCCAGCAGCTTGTGGGGCAACTCTGGAAACACCATATATTTT. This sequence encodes CASSLWGNSGNTIYF. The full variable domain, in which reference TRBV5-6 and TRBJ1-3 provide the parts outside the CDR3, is DAGVTQSPTHLIKTRGQQVTLRCSPKSGHDTVSWYQQALGQGPQFIFQYYEEEERQRGNFPDRFSGHQFPNYSSELNVNALLLGDSALYLCASSLWGNSGNTIYFGEGSWLTVV.

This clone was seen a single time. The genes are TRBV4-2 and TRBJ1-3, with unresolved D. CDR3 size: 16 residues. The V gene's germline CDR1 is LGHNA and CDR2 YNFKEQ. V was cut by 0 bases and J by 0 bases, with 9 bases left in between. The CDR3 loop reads CASSQERGSSGNTIYF. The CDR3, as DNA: TGTGCCAGCAGCCAAGAGAGAGGCAGCTCTGGAAACACCATATATTTT.

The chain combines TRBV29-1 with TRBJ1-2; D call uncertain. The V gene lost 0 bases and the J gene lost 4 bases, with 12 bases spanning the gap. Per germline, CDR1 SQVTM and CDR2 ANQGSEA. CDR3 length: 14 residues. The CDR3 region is CSVEDRPDIYGYTF. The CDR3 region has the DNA TGCAGCGTTGAAGATCGGCCCGATATCTATGGCTACACCTTC.

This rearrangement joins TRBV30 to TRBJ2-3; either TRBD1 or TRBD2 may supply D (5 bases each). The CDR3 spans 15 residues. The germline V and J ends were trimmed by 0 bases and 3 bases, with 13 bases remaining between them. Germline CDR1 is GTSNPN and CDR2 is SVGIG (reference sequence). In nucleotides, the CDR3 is TGTGCCTGGAGTGTAGGGACCCACGGGACAGATACGCAGTATTTT. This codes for CAWSVGTHGTDTQYF.

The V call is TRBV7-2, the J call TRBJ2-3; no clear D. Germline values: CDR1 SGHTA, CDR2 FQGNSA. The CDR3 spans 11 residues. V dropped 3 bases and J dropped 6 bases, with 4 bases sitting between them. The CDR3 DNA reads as TGTGCCAGCAGCTTTCGGGATACGCAGTATTTT. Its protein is CASSFRDTQYF.

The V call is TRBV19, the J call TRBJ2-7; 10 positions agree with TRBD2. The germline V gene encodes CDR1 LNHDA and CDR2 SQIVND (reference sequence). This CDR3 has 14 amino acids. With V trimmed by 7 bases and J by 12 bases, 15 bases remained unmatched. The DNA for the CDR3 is TGTGCCAGTAACCCCGGACTAGCGGAGGGCGAGGGGTACTTC. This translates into CASNPGLAEGEGYF.

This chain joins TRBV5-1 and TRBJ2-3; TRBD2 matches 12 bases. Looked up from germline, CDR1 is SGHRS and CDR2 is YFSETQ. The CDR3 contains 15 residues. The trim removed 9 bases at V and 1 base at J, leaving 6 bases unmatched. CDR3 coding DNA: TGCGCCACCAGGACTAGCGGGGAGCGCACAGATACGCAGTATTTT. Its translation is CATRTSGERTDTQYF. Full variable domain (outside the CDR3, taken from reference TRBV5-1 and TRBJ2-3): KAGVTQTPRYLIKTRGQQVTLSCSPISGHRSVSWYQQTPGQGLQFLFEYFSETQRNKGNFPGRFSGRQFSNSRSEMNVSTLELGDSALYLCATRTSGERTDTQYFGPGTRLTVL.

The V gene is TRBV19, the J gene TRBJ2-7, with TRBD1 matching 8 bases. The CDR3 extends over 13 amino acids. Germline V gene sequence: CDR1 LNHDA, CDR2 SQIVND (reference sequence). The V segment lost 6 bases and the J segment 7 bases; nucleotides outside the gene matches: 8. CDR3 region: CASRGQGAREQYF. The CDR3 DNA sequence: TGTGCCAGTAGGGGCCAGGGGGCTCGGGAGCAGTACTTC.

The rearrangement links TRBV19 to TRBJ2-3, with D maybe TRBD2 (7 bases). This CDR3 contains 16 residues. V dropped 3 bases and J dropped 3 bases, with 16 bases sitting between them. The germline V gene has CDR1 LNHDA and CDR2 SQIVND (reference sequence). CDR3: CASSMRGGGITDTQYF. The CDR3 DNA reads TGTGCCAGTAGTATGCGAGGCGGGGGCATTACAGATACGCAGTATTTT.

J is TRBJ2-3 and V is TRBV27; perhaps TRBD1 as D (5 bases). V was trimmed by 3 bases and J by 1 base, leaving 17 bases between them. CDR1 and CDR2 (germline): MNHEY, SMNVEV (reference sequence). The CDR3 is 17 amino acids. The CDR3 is CASSFTLGRVGTDTQYF. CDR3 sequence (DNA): TGTGCCAGCAGTTTTACCTTGGGCAGGGTCGGCACAGATACGCAGTATTTT.

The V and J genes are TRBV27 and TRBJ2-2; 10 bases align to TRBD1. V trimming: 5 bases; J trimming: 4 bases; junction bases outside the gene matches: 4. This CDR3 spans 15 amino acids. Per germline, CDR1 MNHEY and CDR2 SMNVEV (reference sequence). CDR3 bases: TGTGCCAGCAGTGTCGGGACAGGGGCCACCGGGGAGCTGTTTTTT. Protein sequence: CASSVGTGATGELFF.

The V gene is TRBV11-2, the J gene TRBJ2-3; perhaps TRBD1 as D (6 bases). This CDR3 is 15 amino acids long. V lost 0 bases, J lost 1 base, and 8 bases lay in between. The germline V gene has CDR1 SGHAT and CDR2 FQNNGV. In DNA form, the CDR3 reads TGTGCCAGCAGCTTAGAACAGGGAGGCACAGATACGCAGTATTTT. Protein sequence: CASSLEQGGTDTQYF.

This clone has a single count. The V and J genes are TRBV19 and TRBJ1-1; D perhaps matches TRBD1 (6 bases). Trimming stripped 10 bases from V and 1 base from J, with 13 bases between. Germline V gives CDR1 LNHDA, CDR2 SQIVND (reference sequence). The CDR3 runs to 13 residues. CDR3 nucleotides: TGTGCCACTTCTCCGACAGGGAACACTGAAGCTTTCTTT. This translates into CATSPTGNTEAFF.

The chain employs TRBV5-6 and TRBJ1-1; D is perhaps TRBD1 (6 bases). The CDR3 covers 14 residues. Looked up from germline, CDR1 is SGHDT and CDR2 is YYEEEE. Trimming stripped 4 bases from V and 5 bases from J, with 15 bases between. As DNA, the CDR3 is TGTGCCAGCAGCCCGTCAAGTAGGGGGACTGAAGCTTTCTTT. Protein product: CASSPSSRGTEAFF.

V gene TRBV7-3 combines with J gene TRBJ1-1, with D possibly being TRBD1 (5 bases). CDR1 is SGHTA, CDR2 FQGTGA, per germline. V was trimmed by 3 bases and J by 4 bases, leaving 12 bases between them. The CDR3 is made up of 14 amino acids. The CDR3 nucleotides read TGTGCCAGCAGCTTCCTTGGGGGGACCACTGAAGCTTTCTTT. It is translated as CASSFLGGTTEAFF.

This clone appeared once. The CDR3 here is CASSLREPGQEGYEQYF. CDR3 DNA: TGTGCCAGCAGCTTACGGGAACCAGGACAGGAGGGGTACGAGCAGTACTTC. The chain is built from TRBV7-9 and TRBJ2-7, with D tentatively TRBD1 (7 bases). Germline CDR1 and CDR2: SEHNR and FQNEAQ (reference sequence). CDR3 length: 17 amino acids. The V end was cut by 2 bases, the J end by 4 bases, with 21 bases between.

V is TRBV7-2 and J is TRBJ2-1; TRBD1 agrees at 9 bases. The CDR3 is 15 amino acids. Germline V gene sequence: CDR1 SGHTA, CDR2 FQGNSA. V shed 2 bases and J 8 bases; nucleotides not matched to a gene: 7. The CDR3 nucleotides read TGTGCCAGCAGCTTAACCCGGGACAGGGTTTATGAGCAGTTCTTC. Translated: CASSLTRDRVYEQFF.

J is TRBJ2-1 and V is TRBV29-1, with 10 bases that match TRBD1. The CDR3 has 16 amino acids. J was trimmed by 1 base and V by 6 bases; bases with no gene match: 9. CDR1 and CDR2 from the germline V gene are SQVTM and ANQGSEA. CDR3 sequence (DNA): TGCAGCGTAGAAATCGCGGACAGGGGGTCCTACAATGAGCAGTTCTTC. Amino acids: CSVEIADRGSYNEQFF.

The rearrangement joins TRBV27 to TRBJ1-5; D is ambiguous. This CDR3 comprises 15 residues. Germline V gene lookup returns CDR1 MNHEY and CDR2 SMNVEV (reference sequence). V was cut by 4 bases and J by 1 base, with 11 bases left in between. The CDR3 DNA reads TGTGCCAGCAGTTACGCAATGGGGAGCAATCAGCCCCAGCATTTT. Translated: CASSYAMGSNQPQHF.

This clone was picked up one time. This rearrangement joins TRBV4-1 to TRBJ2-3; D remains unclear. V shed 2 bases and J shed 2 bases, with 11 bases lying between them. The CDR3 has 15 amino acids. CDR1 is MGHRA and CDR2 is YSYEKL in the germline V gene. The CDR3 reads CASSQLGQYTDTQYF. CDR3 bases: TGCGCCAGCAGCCAACTAGGGCAGTACACAGATACGCAGTATTTT.

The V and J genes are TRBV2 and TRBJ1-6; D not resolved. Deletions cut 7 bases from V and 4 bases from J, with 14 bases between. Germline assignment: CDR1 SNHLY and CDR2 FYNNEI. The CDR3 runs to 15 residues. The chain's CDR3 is CASTADGGYNSPLHF. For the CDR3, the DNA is TGTGCCAGCACTGCCGACGGTGGTTATAATTCACCCCTCCACTTT.

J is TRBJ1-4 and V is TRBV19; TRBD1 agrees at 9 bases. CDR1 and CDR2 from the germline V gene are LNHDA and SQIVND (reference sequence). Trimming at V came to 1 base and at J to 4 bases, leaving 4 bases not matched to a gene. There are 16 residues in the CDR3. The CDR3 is CASSIATGGNNEKLFF. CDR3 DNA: TGTGCCAGTAGTATAGCGACAGGGGGTAATAATGAAAAACTGTTTTTT.

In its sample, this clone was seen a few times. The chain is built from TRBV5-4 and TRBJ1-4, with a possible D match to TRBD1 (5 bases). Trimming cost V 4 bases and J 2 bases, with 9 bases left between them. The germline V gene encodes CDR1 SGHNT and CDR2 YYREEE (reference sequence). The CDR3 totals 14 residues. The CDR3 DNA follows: TGTGCCAGCAGCCGACGGGACACTAATGAAAAACTGTTTTTT. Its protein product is CASSRRDTNEKLFF.

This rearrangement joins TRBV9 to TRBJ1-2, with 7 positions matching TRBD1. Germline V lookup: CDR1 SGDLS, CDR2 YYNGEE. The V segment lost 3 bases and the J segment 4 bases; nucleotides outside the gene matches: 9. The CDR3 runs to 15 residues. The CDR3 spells CASSGDRAVGYGYTF. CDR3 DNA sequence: TGTGCCAGCAGCGGCGACAGGGCGGTTGGCTATGGCTACACCTTC.

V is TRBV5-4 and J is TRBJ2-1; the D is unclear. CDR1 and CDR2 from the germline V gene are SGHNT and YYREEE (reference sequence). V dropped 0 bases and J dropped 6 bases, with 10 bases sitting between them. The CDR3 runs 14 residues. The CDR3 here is CASSLERAINEQFF. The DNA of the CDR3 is TGTGCCAGCAGCTTGGAACGGGCGATCAATGAGCAGTTCTTC.

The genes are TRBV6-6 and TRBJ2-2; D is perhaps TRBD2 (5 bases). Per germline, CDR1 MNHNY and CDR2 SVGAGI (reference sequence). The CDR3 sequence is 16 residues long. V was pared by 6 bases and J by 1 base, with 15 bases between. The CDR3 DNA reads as TGTGCCAGCAGCCGGGCGGGCAGTCAGAACACCGGGGAGCTGTTTTTT. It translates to CASSRAGSQNTGELFF.

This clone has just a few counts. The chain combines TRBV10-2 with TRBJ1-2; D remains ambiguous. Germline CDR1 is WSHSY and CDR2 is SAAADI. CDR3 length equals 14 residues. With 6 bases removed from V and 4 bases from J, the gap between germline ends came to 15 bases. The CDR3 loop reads CASSDPGDSYGYTF. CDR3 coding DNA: TGCGCCAGCAGCGATCCTGGGGATAGCTATGGCTACACCTTC.

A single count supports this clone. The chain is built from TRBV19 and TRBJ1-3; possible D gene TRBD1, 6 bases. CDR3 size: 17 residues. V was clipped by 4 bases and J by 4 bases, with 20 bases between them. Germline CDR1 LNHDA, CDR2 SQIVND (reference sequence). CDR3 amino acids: CASSTRTAATSGNTIYF. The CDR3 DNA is TGTGCCAGTAGTACCCGGACAGCCGCTACGTCAGGAAACACCATATATTTT.

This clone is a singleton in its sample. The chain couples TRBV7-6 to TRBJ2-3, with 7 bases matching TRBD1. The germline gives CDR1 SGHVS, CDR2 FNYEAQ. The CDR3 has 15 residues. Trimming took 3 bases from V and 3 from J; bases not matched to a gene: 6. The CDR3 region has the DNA TGTGCCAGCAGCTTCCGACAGGGCGCGACAGATACGCAGTATTTT. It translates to CASSFRQGATDTQYF.